Reported below is one TCR beta chain. The CDR3 spans 17 residues. Trimming took 0 bases from V and 0 from J, leaving 12 bases between them. The sample is drawn from a study of early T cells in non-severe SARS-CoV-2 infection. Turning to the study itself: Sequencing input comprised bulk RNA from unsorted whole blood; chain pairing was not available.

In the library, individual cDNA molecules carried attached unique molecular identifiers. TCRdb recomputed calls from the 5' RACE reads with MiXCR, one row per CDR3 protein. The table has around 99,000 distinct CDR3 sequences, roughly 15% seen once. The clonotype originates from an adult who was a healthcare worker with PCR-confirmed SARS-CoV-2 infection or an uninfected control (not recorded which). Sequencing used whole blood, obtained at baseline. The chain uses TRBV23-1 and TRBJ2-4; D might be TRBD1 (5 bases). TRBV23-1 is classed as an ORF, of uncertain function. The CDR3 loop is CASSQSGANVAKNIQYF. The CDR3 region has the DNA TGCGCCAGCAGTCAATCTGGGGCAAATGTAGCCAAAAACATTCAGTACTTC.